These 8 T cell receptor beta chains came from one sample sequenced in a study of cytomegalovirus exposure and HLA in healthy donors (dated by TCRdb to about 2017). Receptors were amplified or captured by the immunoSEQ multiplex PCR assay. For the multiplex PCR, a mixture combining 60 forward primers for TCR Vbeta segments and 13 reverse primers for TCR Jbeta segments was used. This immuneACCESS table, as held by TCRdb, lists in-frame sequences with V and J called but not all clones. Of the missing ones, under half trace to an unresolved V gene in checked studies; the others have no known cause. The sample records about 130,000 clones, 75% to 90% of which are singletons. The top ten clones comprise 20% of the sample. The sequencing sample was made of PBMCs. These receptors were collected from a man aged 18 to 35 in good health and CMV-seropositive.

V usage is TRBV5-4 and J usage is TRBJ1-2; no reliable D call. Looked up from germline, CDR1 is SGHNT and CDR2 is YYREEE (reference sequence). Trimming pared 0 bases from V and 2 bases from J, leaving 8 bases between. There are 14 residues in the CDR3. CDR3 in DNA: TGTGCCAGCAGCTTGGTAGGACTCAACTATGGCTACACCTTC. Protein product: CASSLVGLNYGYTF.

This sequence joins TRBV7-7 and TRBJ2-7; D gene unclear. This CDR3 is built from 14 residues. Germline loops: CDR1 SSHAT, CDR2 FNYEAQ (reference sequence). V was shortened by 5 bases and J by 2 bases, with 13 bases between the two germline ends. In nucleotides, the CDR3 is TGTGCCAGCAGCCCTAGAGGCCAGCCCTACGAGCAGTACTTC. It specifies CASSPRGQPYEQYF.

The chain links TRBV4-1 to TRBJ1-4; TRBD1 matches 8 bases. The germline V gene has CDR1 MGHRA and CDR2 YSYEKL. This CDR3 region has 19 residues. V shed 0 bases and J 0 bases; nucleotides not matched to a gene: 9. The CDR3: CASSQDRGDRWATNEKLFF. In nucleotides, the CDR3 is TGCGCCAGCAGCCAAGATCGGGGGGACAGGTGGGCAACTAATGAAAAACTGTTTTTT.

The gene calls are TRBV27 and TRBJ1-3, with D tentatively TRBD1 (6 bases). Germline lookup yields CDR1 MNHEY and CDR2 SMNVEV (reference sequence). CDR3 length: 13 amino acids. Trimming took off 11 bases at V and 8 bases at J, with 19 bases between the two ends. DNA of the CDR3: TGTGCCCGAGGGACAACAGAAGGCGACACCATATATTTT. Translation: CARGTTEGDTIYF.

V gene TRBV19 combines with J gene TRBJ2-3; 11 bases are shared with TRBD2. Trimming at V came to 1 base and at J to 0 bases, leaving 3 bases not matched to a gene. This CDR3 contains 17 residues. CDR1 and CDR2 (germline): LNHDA, SQIVND (reference sequence). The DNA of the CDR3 is TGTGCCAGTAGTATAGCATCTAGCGGGGGGAGCACAGATACGCAGTATTTT. Residues: CASSIASSGGSTDTQYF.

In this sample, this clone turned up a few times. The J gene is TRBJ1-2, the V gene TRBV18, with 12 nucleotides matching TRBD1. The CDR3 is made up of 15 amino acids. Germline V gene data show CDR1 as KGHSH and CDR2 as LQKENI. V shed 4 bases, J shed 3 bases, and the junction held 3 bases outside the gene matches. This CDR3 is CASSQGTGGDYGYTF. CDR3 nucleotides: TGTGCCAGCTCACAGGGGACAGGGGGCGACTATGGCTACACCTTC.

This rearrangement joins TRBV5-4 to TRBJ1-2, with D possibly matching TRBD1 (5 bases). CDR1 is SGHNT, CDR2 YYREEE, per germline (reference sequence). There are 13 residues in the CDR3. V lost 4 bases, J lost 1 base, and 8 bases lay in between. CDR3 in amino acids: CASSVDNNYGYTF. In nucleotides, the CDR3 is TGTGCCAGCAGCGTGGACAATAACTATGGCTACACCTTC.

The V gene is TRBV15, the J gene TRBJ2-1, with 12 bases fitting TRBD2. V shed 3 bases, J shed 7 bases, and the junction held 13 bases outside the gene matches. This CDR3 comprises 18 residues. Germline loops: CDR1 LNHNV, CDR2 YYDKDF (reference sequence). In DNA form, the CDR3 reads TGTGCCACCAGCAGCCCCGCTACTAGCGGGGGGCTCAGGAATGAGCAGTTCTTC. Translating gives CATSSPATSGGLRNEQFF.